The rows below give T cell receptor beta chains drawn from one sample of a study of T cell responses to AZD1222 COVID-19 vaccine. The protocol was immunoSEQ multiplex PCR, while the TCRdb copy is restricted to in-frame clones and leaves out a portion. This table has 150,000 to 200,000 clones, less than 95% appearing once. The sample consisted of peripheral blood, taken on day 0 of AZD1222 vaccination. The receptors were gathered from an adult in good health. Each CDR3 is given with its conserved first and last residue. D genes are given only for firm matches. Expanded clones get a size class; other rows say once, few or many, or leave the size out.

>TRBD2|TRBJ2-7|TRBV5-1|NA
CASSWGPTSGTYYEQYF
TGCGCCAGCAGCTGGGGGCCCACTAGCGGAACTTACTACGAGCAGTACTTC
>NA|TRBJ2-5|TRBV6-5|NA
CASSYLAGTLETQYF
TGTGCCAGCAGTTACCTTGCAGGGACTTTGGAGACCCAGTACTTC
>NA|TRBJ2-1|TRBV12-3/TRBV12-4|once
CASSLAHNEQFF
TGTGCCAGCAGTTTAGCACACAATGAGCAGTTCTTC
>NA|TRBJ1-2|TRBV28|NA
CASSLPQGFGGYTF
TGTGCCAGCAGCCTCCCACAGGGATTTGGCGGCTACACCTTC
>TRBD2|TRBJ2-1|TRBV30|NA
CAWSSGLAGVMQFF
TGTGCCTGGAGTTCGGGACTAGCGGGAGTTATGCAGTTCTTC
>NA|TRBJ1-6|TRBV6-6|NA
CASSLRGMDSPLHF
TGTGCCAGCAGTCTCCGGGGCATGGATTCACCCCTCCACTTT
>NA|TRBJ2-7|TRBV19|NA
CASSPDIRGYEQYF
TGTGCCAGTAGCCCGGACATTAGGGGTTACGAGCAGTACTTC
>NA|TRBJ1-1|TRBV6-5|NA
CASRSEGPGTEAFF
TGTGCCAGCAGATCCGAGGGACCAGGCACTGAAGCTTTCTTT
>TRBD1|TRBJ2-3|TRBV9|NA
CASSAFWGTGGQDTQYF
TGTGCCAGCAGCGCCTTTTGGGGGACAGGGGGCCAGGATACGCAGTATTTT
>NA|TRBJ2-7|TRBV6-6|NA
CASSRGVPLYEQYF
TGTGCCAGCAGTAGGGGCGTTCCGCTTTACGAGCAGTACTTC
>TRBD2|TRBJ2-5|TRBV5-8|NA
CASSNTSGRVETQYF
TGTGCCAGCAGCAACACCAGCGGGAGGGTAGAGACCCAGTACTTC
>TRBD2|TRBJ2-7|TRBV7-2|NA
CASSSGLAGLYEQYF
TGTGCCAGCAGCTCGGGACTAGCGGGTCTCTACGAGCAGTACTTC
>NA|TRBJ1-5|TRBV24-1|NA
CATSDPGTLRPQHF
TGTGCCACCAGTGATCCGGGGACGCTACGGCCCCAGCATTTT
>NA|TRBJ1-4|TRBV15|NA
CATSPKGGFNWGEKLFF
TGTGCCACCAGCCCAAAGGGGGGTTTTAATTGGGGAGAAAAACTGTTTTTT
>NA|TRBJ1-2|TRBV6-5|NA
CASKRDRDPNYGYTF
TGTGCCAGCAAGAGGGACCGGGACCCTAACTATGGCTACACCTTC
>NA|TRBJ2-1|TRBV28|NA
CASSLQGQYNEQFF
TGTGCCAGCAGTTTGCAAGGACAGTACAATGAGCAGTTCTTC
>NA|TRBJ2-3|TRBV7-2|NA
CASSWDFTDTQYF
TGTGCCAGCAGCTGGGACTTCACAGATACGCAGTATTTT
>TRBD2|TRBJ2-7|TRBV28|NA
CASEGLAGYEQYF
TGTGCCAGCGAGGGACTAGCGGGCTACGAGCAGTACTTC
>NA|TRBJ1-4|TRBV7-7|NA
CASSAGRWEKLFF
TGTGCTAGCAGCGCCGGGAGATGGGAAAAACTGTTTTTT
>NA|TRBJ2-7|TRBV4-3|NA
CASSQDQLGETYEQYF
TGCGCCAGCAGCCAAGATCAGTTAGGGGAGACCTACGAGCAGTACTTC
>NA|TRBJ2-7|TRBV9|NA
CASSAGGVHEQYF
TGTGCCAGCAGCGCAGGGGGGGTCCACGAGCAGTACTTC
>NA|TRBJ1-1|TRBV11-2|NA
CASSLVPQGLNTEAFF
TGTGCCAGCAGCTTAGTCCCACAGGGATTGAACACTGAAGCTTTCTTT